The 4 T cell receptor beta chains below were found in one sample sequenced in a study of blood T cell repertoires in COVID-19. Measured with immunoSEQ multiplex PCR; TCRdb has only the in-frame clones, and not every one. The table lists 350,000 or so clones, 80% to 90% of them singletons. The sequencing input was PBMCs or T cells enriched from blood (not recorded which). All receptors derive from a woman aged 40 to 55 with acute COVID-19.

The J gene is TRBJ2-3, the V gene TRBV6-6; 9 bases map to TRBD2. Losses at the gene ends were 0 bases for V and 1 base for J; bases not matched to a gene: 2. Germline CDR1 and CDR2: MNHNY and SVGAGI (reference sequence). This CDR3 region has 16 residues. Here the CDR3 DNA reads TGTGCCAGCAGTTACTCGGCGGGAGGGCGCACAGATACGCAGTATTTT. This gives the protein CASSYSAGGRTDTQYF.

This chain's CDR3 is CASSSQGADTEAFF. The CDR3, as DNA: TGTGCCAGCAGCTCTCAGGGGGCGGACACTGAAGCTTTCTTT. This chain uses TRBV7-3 with TRBJ1-1; 8 nucleotides agree with TRBD1. Germline CDR1 SGHTA, CDR2 FQGTGA. This CDR3 comprises 14 residues. Losses at the gene ends were 4 bases for V and 3 bases for J; bases not matched to a gene: 4.

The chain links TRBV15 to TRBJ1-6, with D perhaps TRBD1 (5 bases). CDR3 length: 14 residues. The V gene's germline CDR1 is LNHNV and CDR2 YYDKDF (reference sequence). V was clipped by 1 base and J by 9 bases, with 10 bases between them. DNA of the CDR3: TGTGCCACCAGCAGAGCCCAGGGTATTTCACCCCTCCACTTT. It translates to CATSRAQGISPLHF.

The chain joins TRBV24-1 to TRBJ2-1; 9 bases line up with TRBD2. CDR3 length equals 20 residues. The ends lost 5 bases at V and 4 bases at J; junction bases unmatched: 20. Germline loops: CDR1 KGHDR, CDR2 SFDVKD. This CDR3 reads CATSGSPGKIAGDRYNEQFF. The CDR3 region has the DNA TGTGCCACCAGTGGGTCGCCAGGGAAAATAGCGGGAGATCGGTACAATGAGCAGTTCTTC.